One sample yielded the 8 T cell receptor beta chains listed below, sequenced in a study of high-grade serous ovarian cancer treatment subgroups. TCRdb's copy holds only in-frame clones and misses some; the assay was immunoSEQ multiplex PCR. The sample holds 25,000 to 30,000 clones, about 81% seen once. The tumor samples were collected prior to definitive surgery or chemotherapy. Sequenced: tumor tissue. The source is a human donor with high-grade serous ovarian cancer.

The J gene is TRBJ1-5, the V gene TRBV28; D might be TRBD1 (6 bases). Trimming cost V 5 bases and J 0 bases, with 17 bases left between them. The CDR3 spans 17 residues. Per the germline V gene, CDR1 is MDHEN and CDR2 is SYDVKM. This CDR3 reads CASSPPADSYSNQPQHF. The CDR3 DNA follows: TGTGCCAGCAGTCCACCGGCGGACAGTTATAGCAATCAGCCCCAGCATTTT. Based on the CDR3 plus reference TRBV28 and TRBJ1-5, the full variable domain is DVKVTQSSRYLVKRTGEKVFLECVQDMDHENMFWYRQDPGLGLRLIYFSYDVKMKEKGDIPEGYSVSREKKERFSLILESASTNQTSMYLCASSPPADSYSNQPQHFGDGTRLSIL.

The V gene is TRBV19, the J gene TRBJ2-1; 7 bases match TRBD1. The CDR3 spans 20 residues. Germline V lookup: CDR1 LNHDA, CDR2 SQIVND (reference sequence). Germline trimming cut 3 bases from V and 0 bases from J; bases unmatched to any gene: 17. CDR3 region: CASSILGRGRTTSSYNEQFF. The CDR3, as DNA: TGTGCCAGTAGTATTTTGGGCAGGGGGAGAACTACTAGCTCCTACAATGAGCAGTTCTTC.

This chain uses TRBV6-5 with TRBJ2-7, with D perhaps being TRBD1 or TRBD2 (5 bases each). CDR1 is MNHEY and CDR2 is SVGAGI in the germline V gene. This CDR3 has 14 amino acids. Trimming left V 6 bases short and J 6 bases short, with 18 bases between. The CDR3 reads CASRWDFGTSEQYF. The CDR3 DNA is TGTGCCAGCAGATGGGATTTCGGGACGAGCGAGCAGTACTTC.

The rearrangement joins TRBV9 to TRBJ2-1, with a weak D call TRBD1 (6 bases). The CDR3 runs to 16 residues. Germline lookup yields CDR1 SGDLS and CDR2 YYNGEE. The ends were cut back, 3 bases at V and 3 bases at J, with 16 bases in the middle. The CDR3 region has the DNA TGTGCCAGCAGCGAGTGGGTGGGGGCGGTCTACAATGAGCAGTTCTTC. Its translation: CASSEWVGAVYNEQFF.

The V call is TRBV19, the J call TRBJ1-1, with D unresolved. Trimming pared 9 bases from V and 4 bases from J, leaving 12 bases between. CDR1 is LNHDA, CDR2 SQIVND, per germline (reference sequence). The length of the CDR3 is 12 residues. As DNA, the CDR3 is TGTGCCAGCTCTCTAGGGCTCACTGAAGCTTTCTTT. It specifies CASSLGLTEAFF. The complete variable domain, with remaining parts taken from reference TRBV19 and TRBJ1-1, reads DGGITQSPKYLFRKEGQNVTLSCEQNLNHDAMYWYRQDPGQGLRLIYYSQIVNDFQKGDIAEGYSVSREKKESFPLTVTSAQKNPTAFYLCASSLGLTEAFFGQGTRLTVV.

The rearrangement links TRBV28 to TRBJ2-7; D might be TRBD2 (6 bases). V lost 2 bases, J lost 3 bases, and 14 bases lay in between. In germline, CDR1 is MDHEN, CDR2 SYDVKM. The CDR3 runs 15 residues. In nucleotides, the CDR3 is TGTGCCAGCAGTTTAAACAGCGCGCGGGGCTACGAGCAGTACTTC. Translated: CASSLNSARGYEQYF.

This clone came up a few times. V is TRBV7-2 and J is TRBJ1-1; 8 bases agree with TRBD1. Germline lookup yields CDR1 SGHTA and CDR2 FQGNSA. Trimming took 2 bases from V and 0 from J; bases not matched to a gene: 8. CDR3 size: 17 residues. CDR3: CASSLLQGAAMNTEAFF. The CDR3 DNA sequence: TGTGCCAGCAGCTTACTGCAGGGGGCCGCCATGAACACTGAAGCTTTCTTT.

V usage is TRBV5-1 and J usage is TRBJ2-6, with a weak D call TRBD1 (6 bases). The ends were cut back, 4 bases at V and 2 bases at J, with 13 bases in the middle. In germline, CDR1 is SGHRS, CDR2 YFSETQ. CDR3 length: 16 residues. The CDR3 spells CASSEGGEAGANVLTF. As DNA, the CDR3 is TGCGCCAGCAGCGAAGGGGGAGAGGCTGGGGCCAACGTCCTGACTTTC.